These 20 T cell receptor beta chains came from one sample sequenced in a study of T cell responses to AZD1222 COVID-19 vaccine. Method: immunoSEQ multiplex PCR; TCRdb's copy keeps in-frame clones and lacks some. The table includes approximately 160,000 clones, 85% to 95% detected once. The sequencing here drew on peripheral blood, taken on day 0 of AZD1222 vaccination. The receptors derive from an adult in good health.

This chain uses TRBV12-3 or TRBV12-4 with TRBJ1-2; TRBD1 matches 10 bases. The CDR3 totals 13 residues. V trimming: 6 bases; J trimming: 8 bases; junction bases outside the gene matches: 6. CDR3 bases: TGTGCCAGCAGAATAGGGACAGGGGACGGCTACACCTTC. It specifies CASRIGTGDGYTF.

DNA of the CDR3: TGCGCCAGCAGCTTTACGACAGGGTCGGGCACTGAAGCTTTCTTT. Its protein product is CASSFTTGSGTEAFF. This chain joins TRBV5-1 and TRBJ1-1, with TRBD1 matching over 7 bases. From germline, CDR1 is SGHRS and CDR2 YFSETQ. The CDR3 length is 15 residues. V was clipped by 2 bases and J by 4 bases; unmatched bases: 8.

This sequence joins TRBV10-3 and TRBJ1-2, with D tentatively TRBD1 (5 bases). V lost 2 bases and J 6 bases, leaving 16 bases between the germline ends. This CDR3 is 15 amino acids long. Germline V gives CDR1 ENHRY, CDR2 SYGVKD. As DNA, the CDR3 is TGTGCCATCAGTGAGCTCTCGGGGGTCTGGGATGGCTACACCTTC. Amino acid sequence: CAISELSGVWDGYTF.

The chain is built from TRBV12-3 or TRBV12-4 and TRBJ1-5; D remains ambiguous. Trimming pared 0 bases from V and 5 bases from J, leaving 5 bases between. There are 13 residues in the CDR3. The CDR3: CASSLALYQPQHF. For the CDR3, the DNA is TGTGCCAGCAGTTTAGCACTCTATCAGCCCCAGCATTTT.

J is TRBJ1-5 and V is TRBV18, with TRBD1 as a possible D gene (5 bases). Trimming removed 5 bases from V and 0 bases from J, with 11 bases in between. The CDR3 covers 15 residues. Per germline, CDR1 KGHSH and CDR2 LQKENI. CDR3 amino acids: CASSRTRLSNQPQHF. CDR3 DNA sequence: TGTGCCAGCTCAAGGACAAGGCTTAGCAATCAGCCCCAGCATTTT.

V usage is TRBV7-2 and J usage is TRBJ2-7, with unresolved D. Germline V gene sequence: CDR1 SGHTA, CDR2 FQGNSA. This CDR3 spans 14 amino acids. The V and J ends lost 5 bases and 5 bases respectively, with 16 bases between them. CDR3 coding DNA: TGTGCCAGCAGCCCCGACTGGGGTAGGAACGAGCAGTACTTC. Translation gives CASSPDWGRNEQYF.

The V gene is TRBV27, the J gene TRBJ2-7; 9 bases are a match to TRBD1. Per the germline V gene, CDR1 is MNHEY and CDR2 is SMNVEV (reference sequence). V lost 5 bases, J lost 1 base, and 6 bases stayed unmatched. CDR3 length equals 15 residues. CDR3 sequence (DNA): TGTGCCAGCAGTCTAAACAGGGGGCAGTCCTACGAGCAGTACTTC. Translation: CASSLNRGQSYEQYF.

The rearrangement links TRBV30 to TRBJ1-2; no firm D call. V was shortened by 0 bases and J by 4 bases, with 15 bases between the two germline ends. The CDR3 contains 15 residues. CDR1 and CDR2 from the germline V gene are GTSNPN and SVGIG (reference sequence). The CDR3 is CAWSVRRAVPYGYTF. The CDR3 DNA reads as TGTGCCTGGAGTGTACGGCGAGCAGTCCCCTATGGCTACACCTTC.

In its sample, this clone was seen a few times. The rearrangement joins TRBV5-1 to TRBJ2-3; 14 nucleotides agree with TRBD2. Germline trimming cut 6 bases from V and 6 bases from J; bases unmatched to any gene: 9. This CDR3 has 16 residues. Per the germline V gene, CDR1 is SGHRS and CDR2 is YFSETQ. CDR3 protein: CASKRGTSGGADTQYF. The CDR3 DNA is TGCGCCAGCAAACGAGGGACTAGCGGGGGAGCGGATACGCAGTATTTT.

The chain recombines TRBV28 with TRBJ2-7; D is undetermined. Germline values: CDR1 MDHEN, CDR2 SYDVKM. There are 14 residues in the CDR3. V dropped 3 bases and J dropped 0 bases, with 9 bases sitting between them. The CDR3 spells CASSFRAPSYEQYF. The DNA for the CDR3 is TGTGCCAGCAGTTTTAGGGCTCCCTCCTACGAGCAGTACTTC. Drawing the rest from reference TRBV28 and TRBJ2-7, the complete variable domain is DVKVTQSSRYLVKRTGEKVFLECVQDMDHENMFWYRQDPGLGLRLIYFSYDVKMKEKGDIPEGYSVSREKKERFSLILESASTNQTSMYLCASSFRAPSYEQYFGPGTRLTVT.

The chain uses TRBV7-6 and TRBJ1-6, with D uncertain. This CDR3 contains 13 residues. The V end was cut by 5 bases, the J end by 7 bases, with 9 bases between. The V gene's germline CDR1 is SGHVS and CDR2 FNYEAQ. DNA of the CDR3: TGTGCCAGCAGCCCAGATGGGAATTCACCCCTCCACTTT. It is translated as CASSPDGNSPLHF.

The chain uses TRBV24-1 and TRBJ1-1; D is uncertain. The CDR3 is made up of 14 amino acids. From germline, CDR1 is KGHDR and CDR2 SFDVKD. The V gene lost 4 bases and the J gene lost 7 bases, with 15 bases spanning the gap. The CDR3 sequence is CATSDPRSGLEAFF. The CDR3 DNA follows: TGTGCCACCAGTGACCCCAGGTCCGGGCTTGAAGCTTTCTTT.

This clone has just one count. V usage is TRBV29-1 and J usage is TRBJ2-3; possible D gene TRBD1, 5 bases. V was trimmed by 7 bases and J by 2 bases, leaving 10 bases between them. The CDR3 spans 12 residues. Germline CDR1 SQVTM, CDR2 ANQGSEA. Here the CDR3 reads CSGTGNTDTQYF. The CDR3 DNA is TGCAGCGGCACAGGAAACACAGATACGCAGTATTTT.

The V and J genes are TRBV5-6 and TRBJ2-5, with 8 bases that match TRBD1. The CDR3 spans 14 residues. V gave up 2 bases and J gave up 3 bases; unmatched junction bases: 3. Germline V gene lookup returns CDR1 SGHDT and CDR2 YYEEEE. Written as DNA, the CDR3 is TGTGCCAGCAGCTTTCGGACAGGGAAAGAGACCCAGTACTTC. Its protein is CASSFRTGKETQYF.

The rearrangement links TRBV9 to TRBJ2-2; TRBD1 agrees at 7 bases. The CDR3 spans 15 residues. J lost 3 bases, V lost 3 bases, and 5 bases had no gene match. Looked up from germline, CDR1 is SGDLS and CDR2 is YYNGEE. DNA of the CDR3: TGTGCCAGCAGCGGACAGGGTACATACACCGGGGAGCTGTTTTTT. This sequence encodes CASSGQGTYTGELFF.

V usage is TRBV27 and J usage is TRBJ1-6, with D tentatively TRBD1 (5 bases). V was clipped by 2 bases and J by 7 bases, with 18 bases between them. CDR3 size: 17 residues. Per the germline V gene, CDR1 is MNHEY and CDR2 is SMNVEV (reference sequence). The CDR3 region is CASSLRSGRDGNSPLHF. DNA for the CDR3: TGTGCCAGCAGTTTAAGGTCCGGCAGGGACGGGAATTCACCCCTCCACTTT.

The CDR3 bases are TGTGCCAGCTCAGCCTATAGCAATCAGCCCCAGCATTTT. It is translated as CASSAYSNQPQHF. The chain recombines TRBV6-6 with TRBJ1-5; D not resolved. V was pared by 8 bases and J by 0 bases, with 8 bases between. The length of the CDR3 is 13 residues. CDR1 and CDR2 from the germline V gene are MNHNY and SVGAGI (reference sequence).

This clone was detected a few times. The CDR3: CASSVEGNGNQPQHF. The CDR3 nucleotides are TGTGCCAGCAGCGTAGAAGGAAATGGCAATCAGCCCCAGCATTTT. The chain uses TRBV9 and TRBJ1-5, with no clear D. Germline CDR1 reads SGDLS; CDR2 reads YYNGEE. This CDR3 is built from 15 residues. Trimming shortened V by 0 bases and J by 2 bases, and 9 bases separated the two germline ends.

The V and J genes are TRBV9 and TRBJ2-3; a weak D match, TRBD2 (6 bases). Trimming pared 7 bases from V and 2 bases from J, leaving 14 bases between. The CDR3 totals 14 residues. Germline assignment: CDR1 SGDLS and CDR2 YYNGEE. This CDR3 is CASGLAENTDTQYF. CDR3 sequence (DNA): TGTGCCAGCGGGTTAGCGGAAAACACAGATACGCAGTATTTT.

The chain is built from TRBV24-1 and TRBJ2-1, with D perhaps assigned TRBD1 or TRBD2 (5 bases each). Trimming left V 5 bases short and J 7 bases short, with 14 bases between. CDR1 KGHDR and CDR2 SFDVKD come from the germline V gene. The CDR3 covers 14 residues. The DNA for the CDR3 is TGTGCCACCAGTGCCAGTTTTGAGGGGAATGAGCAGTTCTTC. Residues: CATSASFEGNEQFF.